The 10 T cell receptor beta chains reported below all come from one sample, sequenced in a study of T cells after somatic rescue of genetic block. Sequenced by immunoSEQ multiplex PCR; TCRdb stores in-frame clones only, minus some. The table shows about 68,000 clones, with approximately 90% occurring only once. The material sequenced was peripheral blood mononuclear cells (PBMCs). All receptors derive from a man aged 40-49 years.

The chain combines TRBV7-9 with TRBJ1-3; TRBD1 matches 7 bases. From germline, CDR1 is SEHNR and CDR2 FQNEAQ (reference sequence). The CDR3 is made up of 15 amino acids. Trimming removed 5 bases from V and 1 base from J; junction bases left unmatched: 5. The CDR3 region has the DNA TGTGCCAGCAGCCATGACAGGGATTCTGGAAACACCATATATTTT. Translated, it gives CASSHDRDSGNTIYF.

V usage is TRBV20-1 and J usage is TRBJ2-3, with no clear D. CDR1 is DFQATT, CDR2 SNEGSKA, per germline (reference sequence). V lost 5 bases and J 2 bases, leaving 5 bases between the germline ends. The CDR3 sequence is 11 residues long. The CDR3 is CSADFTDTQYF. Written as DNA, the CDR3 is TGCAGTGCTGACTTCACAGATACGCAGTATTTT.

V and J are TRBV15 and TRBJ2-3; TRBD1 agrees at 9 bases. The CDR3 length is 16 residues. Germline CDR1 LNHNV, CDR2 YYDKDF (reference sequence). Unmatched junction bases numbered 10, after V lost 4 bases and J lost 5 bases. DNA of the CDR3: TGTGCCACCAGCAAAACCGGGACAGGGCATGAAGATACGCAGTATTTT. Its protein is CATSKTGTGHEDTQYF.

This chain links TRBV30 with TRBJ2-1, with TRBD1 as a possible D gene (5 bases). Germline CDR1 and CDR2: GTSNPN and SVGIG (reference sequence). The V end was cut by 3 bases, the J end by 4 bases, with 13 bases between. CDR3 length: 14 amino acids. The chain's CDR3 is CAWSIGTGYNEQFF. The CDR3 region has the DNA TGTGCCTGGAGCATAGGTACAGGATACAATGAGCAGTTCTTC.

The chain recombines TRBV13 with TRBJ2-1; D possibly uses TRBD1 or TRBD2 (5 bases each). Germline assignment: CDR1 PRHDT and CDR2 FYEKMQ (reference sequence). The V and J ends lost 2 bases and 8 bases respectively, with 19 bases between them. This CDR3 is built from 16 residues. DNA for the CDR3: TGTGCCAGCAGCTTACTTCAGCCGGGGCCTCGGGATGAGCAGTTCTTC. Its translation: CASSLLQPGPRDEQFF.

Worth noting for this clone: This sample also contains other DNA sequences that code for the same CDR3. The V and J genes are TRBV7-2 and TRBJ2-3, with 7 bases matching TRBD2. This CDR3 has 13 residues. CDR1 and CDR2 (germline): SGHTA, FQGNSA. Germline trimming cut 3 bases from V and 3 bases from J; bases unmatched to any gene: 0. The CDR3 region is CASSFSGTDTQYF. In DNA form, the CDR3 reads TGTGCCAGCAGCTTTAGCGGGACAGATACGCAGTATTTT.

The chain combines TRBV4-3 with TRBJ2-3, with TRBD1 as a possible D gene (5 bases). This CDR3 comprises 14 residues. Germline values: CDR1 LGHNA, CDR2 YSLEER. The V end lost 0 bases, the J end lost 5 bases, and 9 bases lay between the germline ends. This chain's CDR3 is CASSQDRAEDTQYF. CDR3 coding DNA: TGCGCCAGCAGCCAAGACAGGGCTGAAGATACGCAGTATTTT.

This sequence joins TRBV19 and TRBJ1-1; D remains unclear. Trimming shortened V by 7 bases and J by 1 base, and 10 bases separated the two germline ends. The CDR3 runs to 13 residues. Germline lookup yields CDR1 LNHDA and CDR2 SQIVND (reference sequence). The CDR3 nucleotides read TGTGCCAGTAATCTAGCGGGGAACACTGAAGCTTTCTTT. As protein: CASNLAGNTEAFF.

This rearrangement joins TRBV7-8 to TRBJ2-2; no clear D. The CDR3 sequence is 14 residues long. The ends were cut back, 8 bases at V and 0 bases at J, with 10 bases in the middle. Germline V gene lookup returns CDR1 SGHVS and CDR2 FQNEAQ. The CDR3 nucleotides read TGTGCCAGCGTCATGACGGCGAACACCGGGGAGCTGTTTTTT. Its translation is CASVMTANTGELFF.

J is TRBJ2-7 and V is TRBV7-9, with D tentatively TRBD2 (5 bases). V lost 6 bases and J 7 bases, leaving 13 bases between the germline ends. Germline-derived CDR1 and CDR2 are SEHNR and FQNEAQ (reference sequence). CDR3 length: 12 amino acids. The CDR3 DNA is TGTGCCAGCAGGGCGGGTTTCGGGGAGCAGTACTTC. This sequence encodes CASRAGFGEQYF.